These 24 T cell receptor beta chains came from one sample sequenced in a study of cytomegalovirus exposure and HLA in healthy donors (dated 2017 in TCRdb). Libraries were constructed by the immunoSEQ multiplex PCR assay. Drawn from immuneACCESS, this table holds only the in-frame rearrangements with V and J called that TCRdb kept. Clones are partly lost; checked studies trace under half to an unresolved V gene and leave the rest unexplained. The sample table contains about 58,000 clones; only one count was recorded for over 85% of them. The ten largest clones add up to approximately 1.1% of the sample. Material: PBMCs. These TCRs come from a man between 18 and 29 years old in good health and CMV-seronegative.

In the case of this clone: The junction departs from germline at one end; a sequencing error may be responsible. This chain links TRBV11-2 with TRBJ2-7; 9 bases align to TRBD1. This CDR3 spans 12 amino acids. CDR1 is SGHAT, CDR2 FQNNGV, per germline. The CDR3 sequence: CASSLDGTGLHF. The CDR3 bases are TGTGCCAGCAGCTTAGACGGGACAGGGTTACACTTC. Looking up the rest from reference TRBV11-2 and TRBJ2-7 gives the full variable domain: EAGVAQSPRYKIIEKRQSVAFWCNPISGHATLYWYQQILGQGPKLLIQFQNNGVVDDSQLPKDRFSAERLKGVDSTLKIQPAKLEDSAVYLCASSLDGTGLHFGPGTRLTVT.

V gene TRBV28 combines with J gene TRBJ2-2, with D possibly being TRBD2 (5 bases). CDR1 is MDHEN, CDR2 SYDVKM, per germline. Deletions cut 4 bases from V and 7 bases from J, with 13 bases between. This CDR3 is 14 amino acids long. The CDR3 sequence: CASSSNWRRGELFF. CDR3 nucleotide sequence: TGTGCCAGCAGTTCGAACTGGAGGCGCGGGGAGCTGTTTTTT. Looking up the rest from reference TRBV28 and TRBJ2-2 gives the full variable domain: DVKVTQSSRYLVKRTGEKVFLECVQDMDHENMFWYRQDPGLGLRLIYFSYDVKMKEKGDIPEGYSVSREKKERFSLILESASTNQTSMYLCASSSNWRRGELFFGEGSRLTVL.

The CDR3 DNA follows: TGTGCCAGCAGCTTAGTGGCGGGAACTAACTATGGCTACACCTTC. Translation gives CASSLVAGTNYGYTF. The J gene is TRBJ1-2, the V gene TRBV7-2, with D uncertain. Germline CDR1 is SGHTA and CDR2 is FQGNSA. Trimming stripped 1 base from V and 0 bases from J, with 9 bases between. CDR3 length equals 15 residues.

This chain connects TRBV2 to TRBJ2-7; 11 nucleotides line up with TRBD2. The CDR3 length is 15 residues. J was trimmed by 6 bases and V by 1 base; bases with no gene match: 5. In germline, CDR1 is SNHLY, CDR2 FYNNEI. The CDR3 DNA sequence: TGTGCCAGCAGTGAAGTCAGGGGACTAGCGGCCGAGCAGTACTTC. Amino acid sequence: CASSEVRGLAAEQYF.

This chain connects TRBV28 to TRBJ1-1; tentative D call: TRBD1 (6 bases). This CDR3 region has 14 residues. From germline, CDR1 is MDHEN and CDR2 SYDVKM. V was cut by 11 bases and J by 0 bases, with 16 bases left in between. The CDR3 sequence: CAARGGPMNTEAFF. The DNA for the CDR3 is TGTGCCGCGAGGGGGGGACCCATGAACACTGAAGCTTTCTTT.

The chain recombines TRBV15 with TRBJ2-7; tentatively, D is TRBD2 (5 bases). Trimming stripped 3 bases from V and 7 bases from J, with 10 bases between. CDR3 length equals 12 residues. CDR1 LNHNV and CDR2 YYDKDF come from the germline V gene (reference sequence). The CDR3 loop reads CATSRRVGEQYF. CDR3 in DNA: TGTGCCACCAGCAGGAGGGTGGGGGAGCAGTACTTC.

The rearrangement uses TRBV2 and TRBJ2-1; 13 nucleotides line up with TRBD2. The CDR3 spans 15 residues. The germline V gene encodes CDR1 SNHLY and CDR2 FYNNEI. Trimming removed 5 bases from V and 5 bases from J; junction bases left unmatched: 3. CDR3 amino acids: CASSRLAGGNNEQFF. CDR3 coding DNA: TGTGCCAGCAGTAGACTAGCGGGAGGTAACAATGAGCAGTTCTTC.

The chain has TRBV18 and TRBJ2-2; the D is unclear. V was clipped by 1 base and J by 2 bases, with 14 bases between them. Germline CDR1 and CDR2: KGHSH and LQKENI. The CDR3 is 17 amino acids. The CDR3 region is CASSPQAQYGNTGELFF. For the CDR3, the DNA is TGTGCCAGCTCACCACAGGCACAGTACGGCAACACCGGGGAGCTGTTTTTT.

The chain employs TRBV27 and TRBJ2-7, with 8 nucleotides matching TRBD2. This CDR3 is built from 17 residues. The germline CDR1 and CDR2 sequences are MNHEY and SMNVEV (reference sequence). Unmatched junction bases numbered 11, after V lost 1 base and J lost 3 bases. DNA of the CDR3: TGTGCCAGCAGTTTATATCCAGCGGGAGTATCCGGCTACGAGCAGTACTTC. Amino acid sequence: CASSLYPAGVSGYEQYF.

The chain has TRBV11-2 and TRBJ2-7, with D possibly being TRBD2 (6 bases). Germline V gene sequence: CDR1 SGHAT, CDR2 FQNNGV. Trimming took off 5 bases at V and 6 bases at J, with 11 bases between the two ends. This CDR3 region has 12 residues. CDR3 in DNA: TGTGCCAGCAGCCACACAGCGGGCGAGCAGTACTTC. It is translated as CASSHTAGEQYF.

This chain uses TRBV9 with TRBJ2-1, with D possibly matching TRBD2 (5 bases). The CDR3 totals 15 residues. Trimming pared 3 bases from V and 4 bases from J, leaving 14 bases between. CDR1 is SGDLS, CDR2 YYNGEE, per germline. The CDR3 sequence: CASSAAGSGYNEQFF. The CDR3 nucleotides are TGTGCCAGCAGCGCAGCAGGCTCGGGGTACAATGAGCAGTTCTTC.

The genes are TRBV7-9 and TRBJ2-3, with 9 bases that match TRBD2. J was trimmed by 6 bases and V by 6 bases; bases with no gene match: 10. The CDR3 length is 15 residues. Looked up from germline, CDR1 is SEHNR and CDR2 is FQNEAQ (reference sequence). The CDR3 sequence: CASRITREGRDTQYF. The CDR3 coding sequence is TGTGCCAGCAGAATTACGCGGGAGGGTCGCGATACGCAGTATTTT. Based on the CDR3 plus reference TRBV7-9 and TRBJ2-3, the full variable domain is DTGVSQNPRHKITKRGQNVTFRCDPISEHNRLYWYRQTLGQGPEFLTYFQNEAQLEKSRLLSDRFSAERPKGSFSTLEIQRTEQGDSAMYLCASRITREGRDTQYFGPGTRLTVL.

The V gene is TRBV6-5, the J gene TRBJ1-2; 10 bases line up with TRBD1. The CDR3 runs 14 residues. The ends lost 4 bases at V and 3 bases at J; junction bases unmatched: 2. The germline CDR1 and CDR2 sequences are MNHEY and SVGAGI. The CDR3 here is CASSWDRGDYGYTF. The CDR3 DNA follows: TGTGCCAGCAGTTGGGACAGGGGAGACTATGGCTACACCTTC.

CDR3 in DNA: TGCGCCAGCAGCCAAGCCGGGATACCCGAGCAGTACTTC. Its protein product is CASSQAGIPEQYF. The chain couples TRBV5-1 to TRBJ2-7, with D maybe TRBD2 (5 bases). Germline CDR1 reads SGHRS; CDR2 reads YFSETQ. The CDR3 totals 13 residues. The germline V and J ends were trimmed by 4 bases and 6 bases, with 14 bases remaining between them.

This chain uses TRBV19 with TRBJ2-1, with 8 positions matching TRBD2. V lost 7 bases to trimming and J lost 9 bases; unmatched junction nucleotides: 11. Germline CDR1 LNHDA, CDR2 SQIVND (reference sequence). The CDR3 spans 14 residues. CDR3 in amino acids: CASKASGSTTEQFF. The CDR3 DNA reads TGTGCCAGTAAAGCGAGCGGGAGTACTACTGAGCAGTTCTTC.

This clone occurred once. The CDR3 DNA reads as TGCAGCGTTTTCAGGGACTACGAGCAGTACTTC. It yields the protein CSVFRDYEQYF. The V and J genes are TRBV29-1 and TRBJ2-7, with D perhaps matching TRBD1 (5 bases). Germline V gene sequence: CDR1 SQVTM, CDR2 ANQGSEA. The CDR3 totals 11 residues. The ends were cut back, 5 bases at V and 3 bases at J, with 8 bases in the middle.

The chain links TRBV9 to TRBJ1-1; D gene unclear. This CDR3 region has 15 residues. Germline V gene data show CDR1 as SGDLS and CDR2 as YYNGEE. V dropped 4 bases and J dropped 0 bases, with 13 bases sitting between them. Here the CDR3 reads CASSPWAGLNTEAFF. The CDR3 region has the DNA TGTGCCAGCAGCCCATGGGCAGGCCTGAACACTGAAGCTTTCTTT.

The V and J genes are TRBV20-1 and TRBJ1-2, with D uncertain. This CDR3 has 11 residues. V lost 7 bases and J lost 2, with 8 bases in between. Germline lookup yields CDR1 DFQATT and CDR2 SNEGSKA (reference sequence). For the CDR3, the DNA is TGCAGTGTCATCCAAAACTATGGCTACACCTTC. Translation gives CSVIQNYGYTF.

V and J are TRBV10-2 and TRBJ1-1, with no clear D. The germline CDR1 and CDR2 sequences are WSHSY and SAAADI. Between the trimmed V and J ends, which lost 5 bases and 5 bases, there was a span of 15 bases. CDR3 length: 14 residues. CDR3 sequence: CASSTISSGTEAFF. CDR3 in DNA: TGCGCCAGCAGTACCATCTCATCGGGGACTGAAGCTTTCTTT.

The chain joins TRBV4-3 to TRBJ2-3; 8 bases are a match to TRBD2. Germline lookup yields CDR1 LGHNA and CDR2 YSLEER. The CDR3 extends over 14 amino acids. Trimming cost V 4 bases and J 5 bases; bases outside gene matches: 5. The CDR3 is CASSPGGAGDTQYF. CDR3 nucleotide sequence: TGCGCCAGCAGCCCGGGAGGGGCGGGAGATACGCAGTATTTT.

The chain uses TRBV30 and TRBJ1-1, with D unresolved. Germline V lookup: CDR1 GTSNPN, CDR2 SVGIG (reference sequence). V was cut by 3 bases and J by 1 base, with 9 bases left in between. This CDR3 is 13 amino acids long. The CDR3 is CAWRRGRNTEAFF. DNA of the CDR3: TGTGCCTGGAGGCGGGGTAGGAACACTGAAGCTTTCTTT.

The chain joins TRBV5-1 to TRBJ2-5; 9 bases fit TRBD2. CDR1 and CDR2 from the germline V gene are SGHRS and YFSETQ. The CDR3 covers 14 residues. The J segment lost 2 bases and the V segment lost 4 bases, leaving 3 bases of the junction unmatched. The CDR3 is CASSPSGNQETQYF. In nucleotides, the CDR3 is TGCGCCAGCAGCCCTAGCGGGAATCAAGAGACCCAGTACTTC.

This rearrangement joins TRBV6-5 to TRBJ2-7, with TRBD2 as a possible D gene (6 bases). This CDR3 spans 15 amino acids. V lost 6 bases and J 0 bases, leaving 15 bases between the germline ends. CDR1 is MNHEY, CDR2 SVGAGI, per germline. CDR3 region: CASSHLGTGSYEQYF. The CDR3 region has the DNA TGTGCCAGCAGCCATCTAGGGACTGGCTCCTACGAGCAGTACTTC.

The chain carries TRBV11-3 and TRBJ2-7; D is perhaps TRBD2 (6 bases). The CDR3 has 15 amino acids. Germline V gene sequence: CDR1 SGHNT, CDR2 YENEEA. V was shortened by 5 bases and J by 1 base, with 15 bases between the two germline ends. The CDR3 sequence is CASSPAASVSYEQYF. DNA of the CDR3: TGTGCCAGCAGCCCCGCGGCTAGCGTGTCCTACGAGCAGTACTTC.